This is a list of T cell receptor beta chains from one sample in a study of blood T cell repertoires in COVID-19. Measured with immunoSEQ multiplex PCR; TCRdb has only the in-frame clones, and not every one. The sample includes about 210,000 clones, 84% of them seen just once. Material for sequencing was peripheral blood. These receptor sequences come from a man between 50 and 59 years old with active or convalescent COVID-19. Both conserved end residues are part of each CDR3. A D gene is named only where the DNA matches it firmly. Where a row states a size, it is once, few, many or the class of an expanded clone; other rows omit it.

TRBD1,TRBJ2-7,NA,TRBV6-5,TGTGCCAGCATTATGGGGACAGCCTCCTACGAGCAGTACTTC,CASIMGTASYEQYF
TRBD1,TRBJ2-5,NA,TRBV3-1/TRBV3-2,TGTGCCAGCAGCCTAATTGACAGGGCCCAAACCCAAGAGACCCAGTACTTC,CASSLIDRAQTQETQYF
NA,TRBJ2-1,NA,TRBV5-1,TGCGCCAGCAACAACGGGGGGCAGCAGTTCTTC,CASNNGGQQFF
NA,TRBJ1-6,NA,TRBV30,TGTGCCCGGGCCGGAGGGAATTCACCCCTCCACTTT,CARAGGNSPLHF
NA,TRBJ1-4,NA,TRBV25-1,TGTGCCAGCAGTGAAGGGACAAATGAAAAACTGTTTTTT,CASSEGTNEKLFF
NA,TRBJ2-7,few,TRBV28,TGTGCCAGCAGTTTACAACTCGGGACTGACGCCTACGAGCAGTACTTC,CASSLQLGTDAYEQYF
TRBD1,TRBJ1-5,few,TRBV28,TGTGCCAGCAGGCCTGACAGGGGCGCTCGGGGCAATCAGCCCCAGCATTTT,CASRPDRGARGNQPQHF
TRBD1,TRBJ1-5,NA,TRBV7-2,TGTGCCAGCAGCTTAGAGGCAGGGGGCGGGCAGCCCCAGCATTTT,CASSLEAGGGQPQHF
NA,TRBJ1-4,few,TRBV28,TGTGCCAGCAGTGAGGCGGGGCAGATAAATGAAAAACTGTTTTTT,CASSEAGQINEKLFF
TRBD1,TRBJ2-7,NA,TRBV27,TGTGCCAGCAGTTTGGTGGGACAGGGTTACGAGCAGTACTTC,CASSLVGQGYEQYF
TRBD1,TRBJ1-5,NA,TRBV10-3,TGTGCCATCAGTGCTGGACAGGTAGATCAGCCCCAGCATTTT,CAISAGQVDQPQHF
TRBD1,TRBJ1-2,NA,TRBV5-6,TGTGCCAGCAGCTTGGCCCACCGGGACAGGGGGCTCGGCTACACCTTC,CASSLAHRDRGLGYTF
NA,TRBJ2-3,NA,TRBV7-3,TGTGCCAGCAGCCCCCACGGAGGTAGGGCAGATACGCAGTATTTT,CASSPHGGRADTQYF
NA,TRBJ2-7,NA,TRBV5-5,TGTGCCAGCAGCTTGGATCTGCAGTCTTACTACGAGCAGTACTTC,CASSLDLQSYYEQYF
TRBD2,TRBJ2-1,NA,TRBV7-2,TGTGCCAGCAGCATGGAAGCGGGGGCGGACAATGAGCAGTTCTTC,CASSMEAGADNEQFF
TRBD1,TRBJ2-1,NA,TRBV12-5,TGTGCTAGTCGACTGGGACAGAACAATGAGCAGTTCTTC,CASRLGQNNEQFF
TRBD2,TRBJ2-7,NA,TRBV7-6,TGTGCCAGCAGCCGGGGACTAGCGGGGGCAGGTGTCGGCTACGAGCAGTACTTC,CASSRGLAGAGVGYEQYF
NA,TRBJ2-1,few,TRBV24-1,TGTGCCACCAGTGATACTAGCCCCTCCACGTCGGGTGAGCAGTTCTTC,CATSDTSPSTSGEQFF
TRBD2,TRBJ2-1,NA,TRBV27,TGTGCCAGCAGAGTTCGCGGGAGGGCCGGTAATGAGCAGTTCTTC,CASRVRGRAGNEQFF
NA,TRBJ1-1,NA,TRBV9,TGTGCCAGCAGTAATCGGGGTGACACTGAAGCTTTCTTT,CASSNRGDTEAFF
NA,TRBJ1-1,NA,TRBV11-1,TGTGCCAGCAGTTCCGTACGGGGGTTCCCTGAAGCTTTCTTT,CASSSVRGFPEAFF
NA,TRBJ2-1,NA,TRBV7-3,TGTGCCAGCAGCTTCGCGGAGAGCTCCTACAATGAGCAGTTCTTC,CASSFAESSYNEQFF
NA,TRBJ2-5,NA,TRBV2,TGTGCCTGCACGTTACAGGTTTTAAGGGACCAAGAGACCCAGTACTTC,CACTLQVLRDQETQYF
NA,TRBJ1-2,NA,TRBV10-3,TGTGCCATCAGTGAGGGCAGAAACTATGGCTACACCTTC,CAISEGRNYGYTF
NA,TRBJ2-1,few,TRBV7-2,TGTGCCAGCAGCTTAGAGCCTAGGAGGAATGAGCAGTTCTTC,CASSLEPRRNEQFF
NA,TRBJ2-7,NA,TRBV11-2,TGTGCCAGCAGCTTTATTTTCTACGAGCAGTACTTC,CASSFIFYEQYF
TRBD2,TRBJ2-1,NA,TRBV27,TGTGCCAGCAGGAGTAGCGGGCCGAAGCAGTTCTTC,CASRSSGPKQFF
NA,TRBJ2-5,NA,TRBV18,TGTGCCAGCTCACCCCAGCCACTAGGGAACGCAGAGACCCAGTACTTC,CASSPQPLGNAETQYF
TRBD2,TRBJ2-7,once,TRBV7-9,TGTGCCAGCAGCCCCCTAGCGGGAGCCGAGCAGTACTTC,CASSPLAGAEQYF
TRBD1,TRBJ1-6,once,TRBV27,TGTGCCAGCAGTCCGGGACAGGTGGCATTAGCCCTCCACTTT,CASSPGQVALALHF
NA,TRBJ2-1,NA,TRBV5-1,TGCGCCAGCAGCTTTACGGGTGACCCTAATGAGCAGTTCTTC,CASSFTGDPNEQFF
NA,TRBJ1-4,few,TRBV7-8,TGTGCCAGCAGCCACCGCGGGGGGGGTTTCGAAAAACTGTTTTTT,CASSHRGGGFEKLFF
NA,TRBJ2-1,NA,TRBV6-5,TGTGCCAGCAGCCCCACACCTAGCTCCTACAATGAGCAGTTCTTC,CASSPTPSSYNEQFF
NA,TRBJ2-1,NA,TRBV7-2,TGTGCCAGCAGCCGGGACAACAATGAGCAGTTCTTC,CASSRDNNEQFF
NA,TRBJ1-2,NA,TRBV2,TGTGCCTGCCGCGGAAGCCATGGCTACACCTTC,CACRGSHGYTF
TRBD1,TRBJ1-2,NA,TRBV6-4,TGTGCCAGCAGTGACTCGACTCTCGGCCAGGGGGAATTGAGGGGCTACACCTTC,CASSDSTLGQGELRGYTF
NA,TRBJ1-3,NA,TRBV19,TGTGCCAGTAGTAGTTGGATGGGGAGCTCTGGAAACACCATATATTTT,CASSSWMGSSGNTIYF
NA,TRBJ2-5,NA,TRBV19,TGTGCCAGTAGTATAAGGTCTGGCGAGCGAGGGACCCAGTACTTC,CASSIRSGERGTQYF
TRBD1,TRBJ2-7,once,TRBV27,TGTGCCAGCAGCCCCCTAATCGGGACAGGGGGACCCTACGAGCAGTACTTC,CASSPLIGTGGPYEQYF
NA,TRBJ2-3,few,TRBV4-1,TGCGCCAGCAGCCAAGGTGGCACCCGCACAGATACGCAGTATTTT,CASSQGGTRTDTQYF
TRBD2,TRBJ2-2,NA,TRBV24-1,TGTGCCACCAGTGAGCGACTAGCGGGAGGTTGGACCGGGGAGCTGTTTTTT,CATSERLAGGWTGELFF
TRBD1,TRBJ1-1,NA,TRBV16,TGTGCCAGCAGCCCGATGACAGGGCGTATGAACACTGAAGCTTTCTTT,CASSPMTGRMNTEAFF